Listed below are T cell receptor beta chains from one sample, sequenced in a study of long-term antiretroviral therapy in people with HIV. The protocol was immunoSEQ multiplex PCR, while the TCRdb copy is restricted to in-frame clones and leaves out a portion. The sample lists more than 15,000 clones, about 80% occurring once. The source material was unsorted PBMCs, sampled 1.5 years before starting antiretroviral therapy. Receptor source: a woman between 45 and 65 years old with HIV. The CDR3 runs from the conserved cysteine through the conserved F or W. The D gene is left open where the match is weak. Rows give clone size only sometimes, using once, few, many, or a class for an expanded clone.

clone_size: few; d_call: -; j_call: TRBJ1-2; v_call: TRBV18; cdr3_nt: TGTGCCAGCTCACCACCAGGCCCCCAGTTGGGGGGCTACACCTTC; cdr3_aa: CASSPPGPQLGGYTF
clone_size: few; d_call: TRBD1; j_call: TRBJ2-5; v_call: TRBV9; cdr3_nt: TGTGCCAGCAGCCCAGGGGGAGACCAAGAGACCCAGTACTTC; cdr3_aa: CASSPGGDQETQYF
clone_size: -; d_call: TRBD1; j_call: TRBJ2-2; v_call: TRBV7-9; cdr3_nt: TGTGCCAGCAGCTCAATGGGGACAGGGGGCCCCGGGGAGCTGTTTTTT; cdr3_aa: CASSSMGTGGPGELFF
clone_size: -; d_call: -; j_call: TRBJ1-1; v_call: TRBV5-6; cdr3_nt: TGTGCCAGCAGCAAGGGGACACTGAACACTGAAGCTTTCTTT; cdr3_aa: CASSKGTLNTEAFF
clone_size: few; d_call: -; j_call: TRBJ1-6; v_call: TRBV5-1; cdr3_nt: TGCGCCAGCAGCGTACAAGATTCACCCCTCCACTTT; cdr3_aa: CASSVQDSPLHF
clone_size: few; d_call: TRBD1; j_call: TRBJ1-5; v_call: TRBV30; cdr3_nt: TGTGCCTGGAGTCGTGGACAGGGCGGTCAGCCCCAGCATTTT; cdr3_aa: CAWSRGQGGQPQHF
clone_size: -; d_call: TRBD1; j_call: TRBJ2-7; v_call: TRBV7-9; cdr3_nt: TGTGCCAGCAGACCCCGGGACAGGGGTGATTACGAGCAGTACTTC; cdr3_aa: CASRPRDRGDYEQYF
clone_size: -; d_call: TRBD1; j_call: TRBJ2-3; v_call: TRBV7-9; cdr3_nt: TGTGCCAGCAGCAAGACAGGGTTCACAGATACGCAGTATTTT; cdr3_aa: CASSKTGFTDTQYF
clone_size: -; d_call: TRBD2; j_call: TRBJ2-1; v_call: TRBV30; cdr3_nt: TGTGCCTCCCTAGCGGGGGGGCTTATGTACCAGTTCTTC; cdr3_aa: CASLAGGLMYQFF
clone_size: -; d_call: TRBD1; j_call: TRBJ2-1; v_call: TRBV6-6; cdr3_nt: TGTGCCAGCTGGACAGGGGTCTACAATGAGCAGTTCTTC; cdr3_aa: CASWTGVYNEQFF
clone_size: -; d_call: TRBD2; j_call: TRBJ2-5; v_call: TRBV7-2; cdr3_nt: TGTGCCAGCAGCTTAGATTCCCTAGCGGGGGGGGAGACCCAGTACTTC; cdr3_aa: CASSLDSLAGGETQYF
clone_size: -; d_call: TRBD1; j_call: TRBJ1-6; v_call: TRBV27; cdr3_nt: TGTGCCAGCAGTTTGGTCGGGACAGGGGATAATTCACCCCTCCACTTT; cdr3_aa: CASSLVGTGDNSPLHF
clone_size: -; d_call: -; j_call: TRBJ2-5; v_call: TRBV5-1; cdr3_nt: TGCGCCAGCAGCCCGCAGGGTCTCCAAGAGACCCAGTACTTC; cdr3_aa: CASSPQGLQETQYF
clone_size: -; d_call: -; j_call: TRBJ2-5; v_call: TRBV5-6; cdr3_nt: TGTGCCAGCAACCCCTTTGGGCACTCTACCGGGACCCAGTACTTC; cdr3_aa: CASNPFGHSTGTQYF
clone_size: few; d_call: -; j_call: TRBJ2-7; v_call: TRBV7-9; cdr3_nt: TGTGCCAGCAGCTTTCAAAACACCTACGAGCAGTACTTC; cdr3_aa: CASSFQNTYEQYF
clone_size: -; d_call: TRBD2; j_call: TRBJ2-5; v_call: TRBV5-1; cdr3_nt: TGCGCCAGCAGCCCAACGGGACTAGCTGGGGAGACCCAGTACTTC; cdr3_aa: CASSPTGLAGETQYF
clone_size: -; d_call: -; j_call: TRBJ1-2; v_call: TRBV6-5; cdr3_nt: TGTGCCAGCAGTCGGGACGTATCTAACTATGGCTACACCTTC; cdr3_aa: CASSRDVSNYGYTF
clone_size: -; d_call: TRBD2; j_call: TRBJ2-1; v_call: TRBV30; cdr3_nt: TGTGCCTGGAGTGTTGGACTAGCGGGCTACAATGAGCAGTTCTTC; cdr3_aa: CAWSVGLAGYNEQFF
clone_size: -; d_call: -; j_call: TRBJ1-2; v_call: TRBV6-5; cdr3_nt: TGTGCCAGCAGTTACGGTCCGGACCTCTATGGCTACACCTTC; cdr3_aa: CASSYGPDLYGYTF
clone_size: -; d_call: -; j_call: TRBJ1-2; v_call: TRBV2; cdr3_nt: TGTGCCAGCAGTGAGCGGTCCGGGACCGGGATTTACACCTTC; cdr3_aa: CASSERSGTGIYTF
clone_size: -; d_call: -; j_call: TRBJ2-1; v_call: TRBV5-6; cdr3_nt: TGTGCCAGCAGCTTCGGCCTAAACAATGAGCAGTTCTTC; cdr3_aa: CASSFGLNNEQFF
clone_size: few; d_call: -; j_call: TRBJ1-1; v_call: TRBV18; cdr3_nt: TGTGCCAGCTCACCGACAGGAGTCGCTGAAGCTTTCTTT; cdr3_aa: CASSPTGVAEAFF
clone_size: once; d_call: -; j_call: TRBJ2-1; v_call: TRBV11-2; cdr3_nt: TGTGCCAGCAGCTTAGTAAACCTAGGGAATGAGCAGTTCTTC; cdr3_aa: CASSLVNLGNEQFF
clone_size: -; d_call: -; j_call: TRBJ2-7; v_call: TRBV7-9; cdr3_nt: TGTGCCATCGCCGGGATTGATATTTACGAGCAGTACTTC; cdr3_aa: CAIAGIDIYEQYF
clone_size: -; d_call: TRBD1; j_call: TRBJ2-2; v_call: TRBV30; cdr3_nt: TGTGCCTGGAGTGGGGACAGGGGTATGGACACCGGGGAGCTGTTTTTT; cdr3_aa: CAWSGDRGMDTGELFF
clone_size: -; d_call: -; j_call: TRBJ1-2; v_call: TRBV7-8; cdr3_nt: TGTGCCAGCAGCTTAGCGGTGGCACGTCAAACCTATGGCTACACCTTC; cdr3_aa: CASSLAVARQTYGYTF
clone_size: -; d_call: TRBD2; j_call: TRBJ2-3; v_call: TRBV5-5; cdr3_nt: TGTGCCAGCAGCTTGTGGCTAGCGGGGGGCACAGATACGCAGTATTTT; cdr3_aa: CASSLWLAGGTDTQYF
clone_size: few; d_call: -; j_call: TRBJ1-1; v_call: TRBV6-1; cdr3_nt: TGTGCCAGCACCCGATCTGGTTACACTGAAGCTTTCTTT; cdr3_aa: CASTRSGYTEAFF
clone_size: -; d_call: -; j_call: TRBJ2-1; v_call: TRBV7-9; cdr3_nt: TGTGCCAGCAGCTTAGAGTCGGGGGGCCCCTACAATGAGCAGTTCTTC; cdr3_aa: CASSLESGGPYNEQFF
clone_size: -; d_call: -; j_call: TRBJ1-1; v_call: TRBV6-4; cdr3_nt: TGTGCCAGCAGTGATATCTTAGGCACTGAAGCTTTCTTT; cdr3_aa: CASSDILGTEAFF
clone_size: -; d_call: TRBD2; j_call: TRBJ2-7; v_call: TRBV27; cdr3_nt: TGTGCCACCGGGCGTGGCGGGGGACCCTACGAGCAGTACTTC; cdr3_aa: CATGRGGGPYEQYF
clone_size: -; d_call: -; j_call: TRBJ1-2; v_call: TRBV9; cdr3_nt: TGTGCCAGCAGCGACCTTATGGGCAGAAACTATGGCTACACCTTC; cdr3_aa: CASSDLMGRNYGYTF
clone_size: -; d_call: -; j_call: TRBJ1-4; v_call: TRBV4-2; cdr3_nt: TGTGCCAGCAGGAGACAGGCGCCATTTTTT; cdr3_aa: CASRRQAPFF
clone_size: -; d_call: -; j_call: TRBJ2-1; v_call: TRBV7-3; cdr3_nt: TGTGCCAGCAGCTTAGGCCTCTACAATGAGCAGTTCTTC; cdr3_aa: CASSLGLYNEQFF
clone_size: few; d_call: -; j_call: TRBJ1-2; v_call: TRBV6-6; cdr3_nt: TGTGCCAGCAGGGTCGACGGAGCCTATGGCTACACCTTC; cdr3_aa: CASRVDGAYGYTF
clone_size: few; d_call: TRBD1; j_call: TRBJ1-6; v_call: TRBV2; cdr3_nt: TGTGCCAGTAGACAGGGCGCGAATTCACCCCTCCACTTT; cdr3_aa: CASRQGANSPLHF
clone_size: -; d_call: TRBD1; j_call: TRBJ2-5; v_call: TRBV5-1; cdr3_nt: TGCGCCAGCAGACGACCGGGACAGCAAGAGACCCAGTACTTC; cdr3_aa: CASRRPGQQETQYF
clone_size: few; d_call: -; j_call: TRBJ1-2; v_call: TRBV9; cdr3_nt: TGTGCCAGCAGCCCGGACACATCGGGCTATGGCTACACCTTC; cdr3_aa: CASSPDTSGYGYTF
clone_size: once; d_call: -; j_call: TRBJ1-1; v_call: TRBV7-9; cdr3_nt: TGTGCCAGCAGCCGGGGGAATGGAGAAAACACTGAAGCTTTCTTT; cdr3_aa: CASSRGNGENTEAFF
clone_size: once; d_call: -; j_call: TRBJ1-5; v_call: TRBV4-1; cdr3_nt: TGCGCCAGCAGTGACCGGGTCCAAAATCAGCCCCAGCATTTT; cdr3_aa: CASSDRVQNQPQHF
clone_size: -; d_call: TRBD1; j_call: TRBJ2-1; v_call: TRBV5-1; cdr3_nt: TGCGCCAGCAGCCGAGGGGGCGCTCAGAATGATGAGCAGTTCTTC; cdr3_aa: CASSRGGAQNDEQFF
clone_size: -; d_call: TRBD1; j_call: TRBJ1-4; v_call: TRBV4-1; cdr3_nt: TGCGCCAGCAGCCAGGGGGGGACAGGTGGTGAAAAACTGTTTTTT; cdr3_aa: CASSQGGTGGEKLFF
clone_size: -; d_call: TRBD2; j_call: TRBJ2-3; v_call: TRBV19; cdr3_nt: TGTGCCAGTACCAATCGGGGACTAGCGGCATATAGCACAGATACGCAGTATTTT; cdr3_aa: CASTNRGLAAYSTDTQYF
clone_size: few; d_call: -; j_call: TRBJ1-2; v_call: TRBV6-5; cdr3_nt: TGTGCCAGCAGTTACTCGATACAGGGTGACTATGGCTACACCTTC; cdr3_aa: CASSYSIQGDYGYTF
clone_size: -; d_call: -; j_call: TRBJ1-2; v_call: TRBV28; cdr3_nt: TGTGCCAGCAGTTTCTCCCTGACAGCTAACTATGGCTACACCTTC; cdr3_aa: CASSFSLTANYGYTF
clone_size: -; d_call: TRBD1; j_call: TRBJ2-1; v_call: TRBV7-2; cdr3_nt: TGTGCCAGCAGCACCCGGACAGGAACCTACAATGAGCAGTTCTTC; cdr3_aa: CASSTRTGTYNEQFF